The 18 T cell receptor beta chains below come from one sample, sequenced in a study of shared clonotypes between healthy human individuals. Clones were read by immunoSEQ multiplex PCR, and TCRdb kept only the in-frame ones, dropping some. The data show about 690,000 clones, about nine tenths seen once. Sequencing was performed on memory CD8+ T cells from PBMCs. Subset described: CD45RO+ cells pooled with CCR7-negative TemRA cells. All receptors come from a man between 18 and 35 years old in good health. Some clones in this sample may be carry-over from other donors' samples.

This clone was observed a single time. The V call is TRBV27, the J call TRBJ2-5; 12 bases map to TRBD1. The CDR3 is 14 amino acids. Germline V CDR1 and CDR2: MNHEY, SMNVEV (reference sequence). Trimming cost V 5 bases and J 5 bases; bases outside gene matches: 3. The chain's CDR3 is CASSRDRGQETQYF. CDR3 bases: TGTGCCAGCAGTCGGGACAGGGGGCAGGAGACCCAGTACTTC.

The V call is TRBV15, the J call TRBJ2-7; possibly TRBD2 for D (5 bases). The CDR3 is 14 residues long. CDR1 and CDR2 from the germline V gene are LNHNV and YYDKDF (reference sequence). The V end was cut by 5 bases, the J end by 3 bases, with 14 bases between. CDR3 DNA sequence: TGTGCCACCAGCGCCGAGGGAACCTACTACGAGCAGTACTTC. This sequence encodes CATSAEGTYYEQYF.

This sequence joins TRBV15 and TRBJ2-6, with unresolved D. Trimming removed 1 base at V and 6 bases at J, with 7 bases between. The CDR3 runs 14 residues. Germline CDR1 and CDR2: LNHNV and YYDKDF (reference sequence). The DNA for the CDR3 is TGTGCCACCAGCAGAGTAACAGAGGCCAACGTCCTGACTTTC. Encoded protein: CATSRVTEANVLTF.

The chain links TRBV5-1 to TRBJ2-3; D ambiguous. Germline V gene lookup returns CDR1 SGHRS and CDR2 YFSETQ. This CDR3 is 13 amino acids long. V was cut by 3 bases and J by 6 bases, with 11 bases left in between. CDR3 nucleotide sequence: TGCGCCAGCAGCTCGGCTCCTGGGGATACGCAGTATTTT. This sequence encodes CASSSAPGDTQYF.

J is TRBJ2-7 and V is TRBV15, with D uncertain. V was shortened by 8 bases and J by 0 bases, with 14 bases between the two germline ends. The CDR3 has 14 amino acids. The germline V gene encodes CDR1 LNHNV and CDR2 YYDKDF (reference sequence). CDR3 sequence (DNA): TGTGCCACCTCGTTTCGAGGTGACTCCTACGAGCAGTACTTC. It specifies CATSFRGDSYEQYF.

This chain's CDR3 is CASSFLGQLGADTQYF. The CDR3, as DNA: TGTGCCAGCAGTTTCCTGGGCCAACTTGGGGCAGATACGCAGTATTTT. The chain links TRBV7-8 to TRBJ2-3; D ambiguous. V lost 6 bases and J 4 bases, leaving 20 bases between the germline ends. CDR3 length equals 16 residues. CDR1 is SGHVS and CDR2 is FQNEAQ in the germline V gene.

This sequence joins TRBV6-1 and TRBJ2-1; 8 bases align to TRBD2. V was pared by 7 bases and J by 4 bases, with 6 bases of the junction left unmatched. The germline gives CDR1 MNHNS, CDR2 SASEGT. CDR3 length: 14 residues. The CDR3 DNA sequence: TGTGCCAGCAAAGTGACTAGCGTGTACAATGAGCAGTTCTTC. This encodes CASKVTSVYNEQFF.

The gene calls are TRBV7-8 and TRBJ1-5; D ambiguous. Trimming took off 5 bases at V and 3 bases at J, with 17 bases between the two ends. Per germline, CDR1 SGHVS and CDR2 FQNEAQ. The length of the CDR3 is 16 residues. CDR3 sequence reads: CASSPYFEGVNQPQHF. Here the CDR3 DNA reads TGTGCCAGCAGCCCGTATTTCGAGGGTGTCAATCAGCCCCAGCATTTT.

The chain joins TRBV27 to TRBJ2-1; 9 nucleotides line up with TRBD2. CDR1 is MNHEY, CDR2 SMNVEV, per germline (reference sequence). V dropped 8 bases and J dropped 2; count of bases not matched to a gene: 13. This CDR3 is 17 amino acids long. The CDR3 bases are TGTGCCAGCCCAGGGGCGGGAGGGCGATCGGCCTACAATGAGCAGTTCTTC. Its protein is CASPGAGGRSAYNEQFF.

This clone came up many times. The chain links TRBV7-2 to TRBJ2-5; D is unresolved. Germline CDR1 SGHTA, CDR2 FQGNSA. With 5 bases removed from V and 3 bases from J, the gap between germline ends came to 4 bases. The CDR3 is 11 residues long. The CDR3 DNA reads TGTGCCAGCAGCATAGAAGAGACCCAGTACTTC. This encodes CASSIEETQYF.

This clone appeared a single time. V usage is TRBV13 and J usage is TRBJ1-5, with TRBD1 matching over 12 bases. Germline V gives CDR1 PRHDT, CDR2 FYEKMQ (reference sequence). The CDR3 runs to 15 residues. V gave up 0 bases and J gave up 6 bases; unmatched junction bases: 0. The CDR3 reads CASSLGGQGAQPQHF. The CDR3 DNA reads TGTGCCAGCAGCTTAGGGGGACAGGGGGCTCAGCCCCAGCATTTT.

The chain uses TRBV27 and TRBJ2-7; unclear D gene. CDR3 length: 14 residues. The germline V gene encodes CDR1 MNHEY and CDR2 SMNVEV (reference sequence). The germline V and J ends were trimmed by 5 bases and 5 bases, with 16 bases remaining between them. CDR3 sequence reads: CASSLTATRHEQYF. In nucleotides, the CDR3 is TGTGCCAGCAGTCTGACCGCTACCCGCCACGAGCAGTACTTC.

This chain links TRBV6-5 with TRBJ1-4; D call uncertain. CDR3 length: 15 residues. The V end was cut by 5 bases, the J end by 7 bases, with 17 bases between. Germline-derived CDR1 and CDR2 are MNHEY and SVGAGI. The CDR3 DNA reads TGTGCCAGCAGTAACTACGGGCCACTTCGTGAAAAACTGTTTTTT. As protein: CASSNYGPLREKLFF.

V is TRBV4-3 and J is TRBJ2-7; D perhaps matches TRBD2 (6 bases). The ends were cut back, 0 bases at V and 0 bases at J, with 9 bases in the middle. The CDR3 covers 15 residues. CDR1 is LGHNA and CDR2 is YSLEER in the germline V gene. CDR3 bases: TGCGCCAGCAGCCAAGACCAGCGGGCCTCCTACGAGCAGTACTTC. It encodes CASSQDQRASYEQYF.

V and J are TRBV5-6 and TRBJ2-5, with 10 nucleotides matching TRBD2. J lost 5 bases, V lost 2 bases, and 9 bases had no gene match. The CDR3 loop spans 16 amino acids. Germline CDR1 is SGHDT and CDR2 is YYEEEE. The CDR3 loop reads CASSLRAGGPRETQYF. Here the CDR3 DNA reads TGTGCCAGCAGCTTAAGAGCGGGAGGGCCGAGGGAGACCCAGTACTTC.

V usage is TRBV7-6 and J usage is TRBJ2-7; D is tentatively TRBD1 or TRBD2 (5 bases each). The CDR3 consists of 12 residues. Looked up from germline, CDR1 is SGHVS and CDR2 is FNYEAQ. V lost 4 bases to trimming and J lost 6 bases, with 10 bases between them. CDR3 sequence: CASSSGRSEQYF. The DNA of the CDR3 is TGTGCCAGCAGCTCGGGACGCAGCGAGCAGTACTTC.

The CDR3 nucleotides are TGTGCCAGCAGTGAGGGACCATTCCTCGGGGAGCAGTTCTTC. Translating gives CASSEGPFLGEQFF. The rearrangement uses TRBV6-5 and TRBJ2-1; D could derive from TRBD1 or TRBD2 (5 bases each). CDR3 size: 14 residues. With 5 bases removed from V and 10 bases from J, the gap between germline ends came to 18 bases. Per germline, CDR1 MNHEY and CDR2 SVGAGI.

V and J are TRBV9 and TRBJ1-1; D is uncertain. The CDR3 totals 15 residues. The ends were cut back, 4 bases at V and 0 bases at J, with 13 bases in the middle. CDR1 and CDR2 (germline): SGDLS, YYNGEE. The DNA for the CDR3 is TGTGCCAGCAGCCCGGGCCTGCTCTTGAACACTGAAGCTTTCTTT. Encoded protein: CASSPGLLLNTEAFF.